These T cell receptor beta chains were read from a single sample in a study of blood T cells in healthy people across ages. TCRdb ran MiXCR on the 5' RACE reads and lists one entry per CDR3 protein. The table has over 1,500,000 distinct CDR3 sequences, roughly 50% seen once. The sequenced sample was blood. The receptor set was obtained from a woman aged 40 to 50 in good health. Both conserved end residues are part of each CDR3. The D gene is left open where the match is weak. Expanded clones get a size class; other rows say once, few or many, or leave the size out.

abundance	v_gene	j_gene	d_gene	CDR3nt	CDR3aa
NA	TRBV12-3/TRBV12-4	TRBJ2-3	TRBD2	TGTGCCAGCAGTTTTCCACTAGCGGGGGCCACAGATACGCAGTATTTT	CASSFPLAGATDTQYF
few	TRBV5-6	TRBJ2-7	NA	TGTGCTACGAACCCCTCAGGGCAGTACTTC	CATNPSGQYF
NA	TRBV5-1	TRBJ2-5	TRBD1	TGCGCCAGCGCTTACAGTGCAGGGGGAAACCAAGAGACCCAGTACTTC	CASAYSAGGNQETQYF
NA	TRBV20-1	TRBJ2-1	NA	TGCAGTGCTAGTCATTTCCCCACCAATGAGCAGTTCTTC	CSASHFPTNEQFF
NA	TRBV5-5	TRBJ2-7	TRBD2	TGTGCCAGCAGCTTGGGGACTAGTATGTACTTC	CASSLGTSMYF
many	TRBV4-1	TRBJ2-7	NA	TGCGCCAGCAGGGAGACAGGAGGCTCCTACGAGCAGTACTTC	CASRETGGSYEQYF
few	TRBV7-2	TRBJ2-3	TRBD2	TGTGCCAGCAGCTTACGTCTAGCGGGGGTGGCAGATACGCAGTATTTT	CASSLRLAGVADTQYF
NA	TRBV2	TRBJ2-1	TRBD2	TGTGCCAGCATCTTTAGCGGGGGGGCGAAGGCGAATGAGCAGTTCTTC	CASIFSGGAKANEQFF
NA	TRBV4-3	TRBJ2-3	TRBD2	TGCGCCAGCAGCCAAGTAGCGGGAGGTGGCGATACGCAGTATTTT	CASSQVAGGGDTQYF
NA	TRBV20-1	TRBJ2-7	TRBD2	TGCAGTGCCCATATTAGCGGGGGCGATACCTACGAGCAGTACTTC	CSAHISGGDTYEQYF
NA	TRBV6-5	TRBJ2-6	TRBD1	TGTGCCAGCAGAGACAGGGTTCGAGGAGGGGCCAACGTCCTGACTTTC	CASRDRVRGGANVLTF
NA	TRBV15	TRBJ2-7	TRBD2	TGTGCCACCAGCAGAGAGCCGGGACTAGCGGGGGATTACGACGAGCAGTACTTC	CATSREPGLAGDYDEQYF
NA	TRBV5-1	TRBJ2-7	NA	TGCGCCAGCAGCTTGGCCCTCGCAGGGCGCGGGATTATCTACGAGCAGTACTTC	CASSLALAGRGIIYEQYF
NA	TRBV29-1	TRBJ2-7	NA	TGCAGCGTCCCCCCCAGGGAACCGCTTAATGAGCAGTACTTC	CSVPPREPLNEQYF
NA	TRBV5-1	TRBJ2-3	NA	TGCGCCAGCAGCCCTGGACGCGAGCGGTATTTT	CASSPGRERYF
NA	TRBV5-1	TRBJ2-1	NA	TGCGCCAGCACCCGACCGGAGAACTCGGGGGAGCAGTTCTTC	CASTRPENSGEQFF
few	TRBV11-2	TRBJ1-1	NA	TGTGCCAGCAGCCAAGACAGGAACCCTTTCTTT	CASSQDRNPFF
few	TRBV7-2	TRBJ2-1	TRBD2	TGTGCCAGCAGCTTACTAGCGGGGGGGGCCAATGAGCAGTTCTTC	CASSLLAGGANEQFF
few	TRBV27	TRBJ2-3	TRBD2	TGTGCCAGCAGTCGCCCCGGGACTAGTAAAGATACGCAGTATTTT	CASSRPGTSKDTQYF
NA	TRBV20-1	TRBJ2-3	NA	TGCAGTGCTAGATCCCGGGAACGTCGCCCAGATACGCAGTATTTT	CSARSRERRPDTQYF
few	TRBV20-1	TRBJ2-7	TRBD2	TGCAGTGCCATCCCGACTAGCGGGGGAGACTACGAGCAGTACTTC	CSAIPTSGGDYEQYF
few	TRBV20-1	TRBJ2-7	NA	TGCAGTAAGCAAAGGATCAACTACGAGCAGTACTTC	CSKQRINYEQYF
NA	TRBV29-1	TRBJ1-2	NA	TGCAGCGTCGTTCAAAATAACTATGGCTACACCTTC	CSVVQNNYGYTF
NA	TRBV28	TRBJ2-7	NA	TGTGCCAGCAGTCTTGCGCCGGGGGCTTCCTACGAGCAGTACTTC	CASSLAPGASYEQYF
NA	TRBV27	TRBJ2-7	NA	TGTGCCAGCAGTTGGCGCAGGGGTTACGAGCAGTACTTC	CASSWRRGYEQYF
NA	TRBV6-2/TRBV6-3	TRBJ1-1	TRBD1	TGTGCCAGCAGACCCGACAGGGTGGGGTTGAACACTGAAGCTTTCTTT	CASRPDRVGLNTEAFF
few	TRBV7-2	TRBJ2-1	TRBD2	TGTGCCAGCAGCTCCCCTACGGGGGGGGGCTACAATGAGCAGTTCTTC	CASSSPTGGGYNEQFF